This T cell receptor (beta chain) was obtained from a study of shared clonotypes between healthy human individuals. Donors included only healthy HIV-negative adults lacking recent acute infections or vaccinations. Per germline, CDR1 SGHNT and CDR2 YENEEA. The CDR3 has 14 residues. V was pared by 3 bases and J by 6 bases, with 5 bases of the junction left unmatched. On ten immunoSEQ deep assay plates, unsorted PBMC DNA was sequenced. Measured with immunoSEQ multiplex PCR; TCRdb has only the in-frame clones, and not every one. Here the sample spans some 450,000 clones, around 77% being singletons. The clonotype originates from a woman between 40 and 55 years old in good health. Some clones in this sample may be carry-over from other donors' samples. V usage is TRBV11-3 and J usage is TRBJ2-3; 8 bases are shared with TRBD1. The sample comprised PBMCs. The DNA of the CDR3 is TGTGCCAGCAGCTTGGGCAGGGGGCCTGATACGCAGTATTTT. It specifies CASSLGRGPDTQYF.